The 25 T cell receptor beta chains listed next were all sequenced from one sample in a study of cytomegalovirus exposure and HLA in healthy donors. The PCR contained 60 Vbeta and 13 Jbeta primers. Sequencing used immunoSEQ multiplex PCR; TCRdb keeps in-frame clones, though not all of them. The table has 160,000 or so clones, around 77% seen once. Sequenced: PBMCs. The receptors shown here come from a man in his sixties in good health and CMV-seronegative.

This chain uses TRBV7-9 with TRBJ2-7; 8 bases line up with TRBD2. V dropped 0 bases and J dropped 0; count of bases not matched to a gene: 13. Germline values: CDR1 SEHNR, CDR2 FQNEAQ (reference sequence). There are 19 residues in the CDR3. CDR3 region: CASSLAYRRDGRDSYEQYF. CDR3 sequence (DNA): TGTGCCAGCAGCTTAGCCTACAGGCGGGACGGGAGGGACTCCTACGAGCAGTACTTC.

The chain uses TRBV5-1 and TRBJ1-2; the D gene is possibly TRBD1 (6 bases). The germline V gene has CDR1 SGHRS and CDR2 YFSETQ. The length of the CDR3 is 13 residues. V was clipped by 5 bases and J by 2 bases, with 10 bases between them. The CDR3 bases are TGCGCCAGCAGAAACAGGGAAAACTATGGCTACACCTTC. Translated, it gives CASRNRENYGYTF.

The CDR3 DNA reads as TGTGCCAGCAGCTCTGGGGGTAGCGGGGTCAGAACGGGGCAGTTCTTC. As protein: CASSSGGSGVRTGQFF. J is TRBJ2-1 and V is TRBV7-2, with TRBD2 matching over 8 bases. Germline V CDR1 and CDR2: SGHTA, FQGNSA. V was pared by 4 bases and J by 12 bases, with 17 bases of the junction left unmatched. The CDR3 consists of 16 residues.

In nucleotides, the CDR3 is TGTGCCAGCTCAGGGACAGGGGACAACACCTCGCAGTTCTTC. Protein product: CASSGTGDNTSQFF. The V and J genes are TRBV18 and TRBJ2-1, with 10 bases fitting TRBD1. J lost 12 bases, V lost 5 bases, and 10 bases had no gene match. Germline lookup yields CDR1 KGHSH and CDR2 LQKENI. This CDR3 has 14 residues. The full variable domain, with the rest looked up from reference TRBV18 and TRBJ2-1, is NAGVMQNPRHLVRRRGQEARLRCSPMKGHSHVYWYRQLPEEGLKFMVYLQKENIIDESGMPKERFSAEFPKEGPSILRIQQVVRGDSAAYFCASSGTGDNTSQFFGPGTRLTVL.

This rearrangement joins TRBV9 to TRBJ2-1; D is possibly TRBD2 (5 bases). CDR1 and CDR2 from the germline V gene are SGDLS and YYNGEE. This CDR3 contains 16 residues. Trimming removed 4 bases at V and 5 bases at J, with 19 bases between. For the CDR3, the DNA is TGTGCCAGCAGCCCCAGAGTGCGGCTAGCCAACAATGAGCAGTTCTTC. Amino acids: CASSPRVRLANNEQFF.

The V gene is TRBV28, the J gene TRBJ2-2, with TRBD2 identical over 12 bases. The CDR3 is 16 residues long. V was pared by 6 bases and J by 4 bases, with 6 bases of the junction left unmatched. CDR1 and CDR2 (germline): MDHEN, SYDVKM. CDR3 residues: CASSTSTSGGTGELFF. DNA of the CDR3: TGTGCCAGCAGCACCTCGACTAGCGGGGGCACCGGGGAGCTGTTTTTT.

The chain joins TRBV5-1 to TRBJ2-5; D possibly corresponds to TRBD1 (6 bases). The V end lost 1 base, the J end lost 0 bases, and 13 bases lay between the germline ends. The CDR3 contains 16 residues. Germline V gives CDR1 SGHRS, CDR2 YFSETQ. As DNA, the CDR3 is TGCGCCAGCAGCTTGACCTTACAGGGAAACCAAGAGACCCAGTACTTC. Translating it yields CASSLTLQGNQETQYF.

The V gene is TRBV25-1, the J gene TRBJ2-5, with a weak D call TRBD2 (7 bases). CDR3 length equals 14 residues. Germline-derived CDR1 and CDR2 are MGHDK and SYGVNS. Trimming stripped 5 bases from V and 7 bases from J, with 17 bases between. Here the CDR3 DNA reads TGTGCCAGCAGTACGACGGGGGGCCGAGGGACCCAGTACTTC. Translated, it gives CASSTTGGRGTQYF.

V and J are TRBV12-5 and TRBJ2-1; 10 bases are shared with TRBD1. V was clipped by 4 bases and J by 3 bases; unmatched bases: 3. The length of the CDR3 is 15 residues. Looked up from germline, CDR1 is LGHNT and CDR2 is FRNRAP. CDR3 sequence: CASGSWTGGYNEQFF. The DNA for the CDR3 is TGTGCTAGTGGTTCCTGGACAGGGGGCTACAATGAGCAGTTCTTC.

The chain is built from TRBV9 and TRBJ1-2, with 8 bases matching TRBD1. In germline, CDR1 is SGDLS, CDR2 YYNGEE. The CDR3 has 16 amino acids. Trimming cost V 0 bases and J 4 bases; bases outside gene matches: 8. The CDR3 DNA is TGTGCCAGCAGCGTAGTGGGGACAGGTTCCGTCTATGGCTACACCTTC. It specifies CASSVVGTGSVYGYTF.

The J gene is TRBJ2-4, the V gene TRBV23-1, with D maybe TRBD2 (6 bases). TRBV23-1 is placed among ORFs of uncertain function. This CDR3 region has 15 residues. With 0 bases removed from V and 9 bases from J, the gap between germline ends came to 15 bases. The CDR3 region is CASSQSGRDSGIQYF. Written as DNA, the CDR3 is TGCGCCAGCAGTCAATCCGGCAGGGACTCAGGCATTCAGTACTTC.

This clone was detected a few times. The chain employs TRBV14 and TRBJ2-1, with a tentative D call TRBD2 (6 bases). This CDR3 is 16 amino acids long. Germline loops: CDR1 SGHDN, CDR2 FVKESK. The germline V and J ends were trimmed by 4 bases and 3 bases, with 16 bases remaining between them. The CDR3 loop reads CASSRFGGRYYNEQFF. In nucleotides, the CDR3 is TGTGCCAGCAGCCGATTTGGGGGGAGATACTACAATGAGCAGTTCTTC.

Details on this clone: The junction departs from germline at one end; a sequencing error may be responsible. The chain couples TRBV7-9 to TRBJ2-3, with 9 bases identical to TRBD2. Germline loops: CDR1 SEHNR, CDR2 FQNEAQ (reference sequence). The CDR3 consists of 16 residues. The CDR3 spells CSSSPTSTLAGDTQYF. CDR3 DNA: TGTTCCAGCAGCCCCACCTCCACCCTAGCGGGGGATACGCAGTATTTT.

The rearrangement links TRBV29-1 to TRBJ1-3, with a tentative D call TRBD1 (6 bases). There are 12 residues in the CDR3. The V end was cut by 1 base, the J end by 8 bases, with 9 bases between. CDR1 and CDR2 (germline): SQVTM, ANQGSEA. CDR3 sequence: CSVEVQGHTIYF. The CDR3 DNA follows: TGCAGCGTTGAAGTACAGGGACACACCATATATTTT.

This clone was detected once. This chain links TRBV10-2 with TRBJ1-2; possible D gene TRBD1, 5 bases. Trimming removed 6 bases from V and 4 bases from J, with 21 bases in between. CDR3 length: 16 residues. Germline lookup yields CDR1 WSHSY and CDR2 SAAADI. CDR3 coding DNA: TGCGCCAGCAGGGAAGGGACTGTCGGCCGTTTCTATGGCTACACCTTC. Residues: CASREGTVGRFYGYTF.

V usage is TRBV7-8 and J usage is TRBJ2-2, with 10 bases fitting TRBD2. V lost 5 bases and J lost 7; bases outside the gene matches: 13. The CDR3 covers 17 residues. Germline V gene data show CDR1 as SGHVS and CDR2 as FQNEAQ. As DNA, the CDR3 is TGTGCCAGCAGCGGAAATCTAGCGGGAGCGGGGAACGGGGAGCTGTTTTTT. Translated: CASSGNLAGAGNGELFF.

The V and J genes are TRBV2 and TRBJ2-1; D possibly corresponds to TRBD2 (6 bases). Per the germline V gene, CDR1 is SNHLY and CDR2 is FYNNEI. The ends were cut back, 4 bases at V and 1 base at J, with 11 bases in the middle. CDR3 length equals 15 residues. The CDR3 reads CASSGGAGSYNEQFF. The CDR3 DNA reads TGTGCCAGCAGTGGCGGGGCTGGGTCCTACAATGAGCAGTTCTTC.

The rearrangement links TRBV29-1 to TRBJ2-3; 13 bases map to TRBD2. This CDR3 region has 14 residues. V was pared by 4 bases and J by 4 bases, with 2 bases of the junction left unmatched. Germline V gene lookup returns CDR1 SQVTM and CDR2 ANQGSEA. The CDR3 bases are TGCAGCGTTGCCGGACTAGCGGGAGCAGATACGCAGTATTTT. The encoded protein is CSVAGLAGADTQYF.

The count of this clone is one. The chain recombines TRBV27 with TRBJ2-7, with a tentative D call TRBD1 (5 bases). Germline V gene sequence: CDR1 MNHEY, CDR2 SMNVEV (reference sequence). This CDR3 has 13 amino acids. V lost 7 bases and J 5 bases, leaving 15 bases between the germline ends. The CDR3 nucleotides read TGTGCCAGCACCGGGTCAGGGTCCCACGAGCAGTACTTC. Amino acid sequence: CASTGSGSHEQYF.

This clone was recorded once. The chain couples TRBV7-8 to TRBJ1-2, with TRBD1 as a possible D gene (6 bases). This CDR3 comprises 18 residues. Germline V gene sequence: CDR1 SGHVS, CDR2 FQNEAQ. Trimming shortened V by 5 bases and J by 3 bases, and 25 bases separated the two germline ends. As DNA, the CDR3 is TGTGCCAGCAGCCCTAGTGGGCCGTACAGGGTTAAAGACTATGGCTACACCTTC. Translating it yields CASSPSGPYRVKDYGYTF.

The chain combines TRBV7-9 with TRBJ2-7, with 11 bases that match TRBD2. The V gene's germline CDR1 is SEHNR and CDR2 FQNEAQ (reference sequence). CDR3 length: 15 amino acids. The trim removed 5 bases at V and 3 bases at J, leaving 6 bases unmatched. CDR3 bases: TGTGCCAGCAGCCGGGGACTAGCGGACTACTACGAGCAGTACTTC. It specifies CASSRGLADYYEQYF. The variable domain in full, completed from reference TRBV7-9 and TRBJ2-7, reads DTGVSQNPRHKITKRGQNVTFRCDPISEHNRLYWYRQTLGQGPEFLTYFQNEAQLEKSRLLSDRFSAERPKGSFSTLEIQRTEQGDSAMYLCASSRGLADYYEQYFGPGTRLTVT.

The rearrangement joins TRBV4-1 to TRBJ2-7; 8 bases map to TRBD2. Germline V gene lookup returns CDR1 MGHRA and CDR2 YSYEKL. The CDR3 has 15 residues. The ends lost 2 bases at V and 7 bases at J; junction bases unmatched: 10. The CDR3 coding sequence is TGCGCCAGCAGCCAACTAGCGGGCCTTACAAGGGAGCAGTACTTC. Encoded protein: CASSQLAGLTREQYF.

DNA for the CDR3: TGTGCCAGCACCCTCTGGGGGGGCGGGGAGACCCAGTACTTC. This sequence encodes CASTLWGGGETQYF. This chain uses TRBV11-1 with TRBJ2-5, with D maybe TRBD2 (7 bases). CDR1 is SGHAT, CDR2 FQDESV, per germline (reference sequence). The CDR3 has 14 amino acids. The germline V and J ends were trimmed by 7 bases and 5 bases, with 17 bases remaining between them.

The chain carries TRBV6-6 and TRBJ1-2; 7 bases fit TRBD1. This CDR3 spans 14 amino acids. The junction had 15 bases not matched to a gene; V was cut back by 11 bases and J by 6 bases. Looked up from germline, CDR1 is MNHNY and CDR2 is SVGAGI (reference sequence). The chain's CDR3 is CAAADRTLTHGYTF. CDR3 coding DNA: TGTGCCGCGGCGGACAGGACGCTTACTCATGGCTACACCTTC.

The chain links TRBV5-6 to TRBJ2-5; a weak D match, TRBD1 (6 bases). The better agreement between TRBJ2-7 and the DNA end casts doubt on the J call. This CDR3 spans 13 amino acids. From germline, CDR1 is SGHDT and CDR2 YYEEEE. The CDR3 here is CASSPDRTYEQYF. The CDR3 DNA is TGTGCCAGCAGCCCGGACAGAACCTACGAGCAGTACTTC.